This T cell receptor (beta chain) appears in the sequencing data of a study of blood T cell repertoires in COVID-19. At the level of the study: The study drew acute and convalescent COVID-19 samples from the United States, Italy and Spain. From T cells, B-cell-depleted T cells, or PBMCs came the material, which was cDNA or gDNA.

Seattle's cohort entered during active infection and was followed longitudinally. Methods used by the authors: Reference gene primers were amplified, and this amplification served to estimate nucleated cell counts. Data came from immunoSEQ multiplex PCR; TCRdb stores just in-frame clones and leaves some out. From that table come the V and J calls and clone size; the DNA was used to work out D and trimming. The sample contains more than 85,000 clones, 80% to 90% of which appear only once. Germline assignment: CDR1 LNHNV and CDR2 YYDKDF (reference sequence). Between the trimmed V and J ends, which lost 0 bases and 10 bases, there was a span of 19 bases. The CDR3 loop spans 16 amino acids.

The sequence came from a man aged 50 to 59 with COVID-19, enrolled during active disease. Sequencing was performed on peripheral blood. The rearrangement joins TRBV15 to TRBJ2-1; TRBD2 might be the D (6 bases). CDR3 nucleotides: TGTGCCACCAGCAGAGATGAGGGCGGCGGGGTCGGCGAGCAGTTCTTC. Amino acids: CATSRDEGGGVGEQFF.